The 20 T cell receptor beta chains presented below share a single source sample, sequenced in a study of CD8+CD57+ T cells in acquired aplastic anemia. Patients chosen for sequencing had shown CD8+CD57+ cell expansion by flow cytometry. Genomic DNA provided the template from which TCR beta VDJ and CDR3 profiles were obtained. MiXCR was run by TCRdb on the reads, yielding one entry per CDR3 protein. The data hold roughly 250,000 distinct CDR3 sequences, with roughly 82% observed a single time. Specimen: sorted CD4+, CD8+, or CD8+CD57+ T cells (not recorded which) from PBMCs. These receptors all come from a human donor with aplastic anemia.

The rearrangement joins TRBV2 to TRBJ1-2, with D possibly matching TRBD1 (5 bases). V was pared by 6 bases and J by 2 bases, with 10 bases between. Germline-derived CDR1 and CDR2 are SNHLY and FYNNEI. The CDR3 covers 13 residues. The CDR3 sequence: CASSQGRNYGYTF. CDR3 nucleotides: TGTGCCAGCAGCCAGGGACGGAACTATGGCTACACCTTC.

This clonotype showed up just once. The CDR3 nucleotides are TGTGCCAGCAGCTTAGTACAGGGAGGAGGTGGCTACACCTTC. It codes for CASSLVQGGGGYTF. The V call is TRBV7-9, the J call TRBJ1-2; possibly TRBD1 for D (6 bases). This CDR3 region has 14 residues. V was trimmed by 1 base and J by 7 bases, leaving 13 bases between them. The germline V gene encodes CDR1 SEHNR and CDR2 FQNEAQ (reference sequence).

Worth noting for this clonotype: The CDR3 ends on some other residue instead of the conserved phenylalanine or tryptophan, so this is likely a read error. It is unclear where the CDR3 begins or ends on the DNA, so no DNA is shown, and the CDR3 is as TCRdb lists it. V is TRBV7-8 and J is TRBJ2-3; the table calls TRBD2, which could not be checked here. The CDR3 sequence runs 13 residues, both termini included. Germline values: CDR1 SGHVS, CDR2 FQNEAQ. The CDR3 sequence: CASSEAGGPNTQY.

The gene calls are TRBV7-9 and TRBJ2-5; 14 bases fit TRBD2. V gave up 4 bases and J gave up 4 bases; unmatched junction bases: 2. CDR1 is SEHNR, CDR2 FQNEAQ, per germline (reference sequence). CDR3 size: 15 residues. The CDR3 nucleotides are TGTGCCAGCAGCTCAGGGACTAGCGGGGGAGAGACCCAGTACTTC. Protein product: CASSSGTSGGETQYF.

The chain carries TRBV9 and TRBJ2-2; D remains unclear. The end of the DNA is better explained by TRBJ2-4, so the J call may be wrong. This CDR3 region has 12 residues. Germline-derived CDR1 and CDR2 are SGDLS and YYNGEE. The CDR3 loop reads CASGLAGDNQYF. The CDR3, as DNA: TGTGCCAGCGGCTTAGCTGGCGACAATCAGTACTTC.

This clonotype was detected only once. One junction end disagrees with the germline gene, perhaps due to a read error. This chain joins TRBV7-2 and TRBJ2-3; possibly TRBD1 for D (5 bases). This CDR3 region has 14 residues. CDR1 is SGHTA, CDR2 FQGNSA, per germline. CDR3 sequence reads: CASSPTGPMNTEAF. The CDR3 DNA follows: TGTGCCAGCAGCCCTACAGGCCCCATGAACACTGAAGCTTTT.

This clonotype was seen ten or more times. This chain connects TRBV24-1 to TRBJ2-1; TRBD2 matches 13 bases. Germline trimming cut 5 bases from V and 9 bases from J; bases unmatched to any gene: 12. The V gene's germline CDR1 is KGHDR and CDR2 SFDVKD. The CDR3 is 17 amino acids. In nucleotides, the CDR3 is TGTGCCACCAGTGGTAGGGGACTAGCGGGAAGTGGCACTGAGCAGTTCTTC. The encoded protein is CATSGRGLAGSGTEQFF.

About this clonotype: The junction shows a germline mismatch at one end, possibly a read error. This sequence joins TRBV7-9 and TRBJ2-3, with TRBD1 matching 8 bases. The CDR3 loop spans 14 amino acids. CDR1 SEHNR and CDR2 FQNEAQ come from the germline V gene (reference sequence). The CDR3 spells CASSRGTGLWKHHF. The CDR3 coding sequence is TGTGCCAGCAGCCGAGGGACAGGTCTCTGGAAACACCATTTT. Combining the CDR3 with reference TRBV7-9 and TRBJ2-3 gives the whole variable domain DTGVSQNPRHKITKRGQNVTFRCDPISEHNRLYWYRQTLGQGPEFLTYFQNEAQLEKSRLLSDRFSAERPKGSFSTLEIQRTEQGDSAMYLCASSRGTGLWKHHFGPGTRLTVL.

The chain combines TRBV5-1 with TRBJ2-3; a weak D match, TRBD1 (5 bases). Germline V gene data show CDR1 as SGHRS and CDR2 as YFSETQ. Trimming took 1 base from V and 6 from J, leaving 12 bases between them. The CDR3 extends over 14 amino acids. CDR3 loop: CASSLTGAIDTQYF. CDR3 DNA: TGCGCCAGCAGCTTGACAGGAGCCATCGATACGCAGTATTTT.

The chain carries TRBV11-2 and TRBJ1-6, with 9 bases fitting TRBD1. This CDR3 is built from 15 residues. V shed 0 bases and J 10 bases; nucleotides not matched to a gene: 4. Per germline, CDR1 SGHAT and CDR2 FQNNGV. CDR3 in DNA: TGTGCCAGCAGCTTAGAACAGGGGGCGCCATCACCCCTCCACTTT. Amino acids: CASSLEQGAPSPLHF. The full variable domain, its missing parts supplied by reference TRBV11-2 and TRBJ1-6, is EAGVAQSPRYKIIEKRQSVAFWCNPISGHATLYWYQQILGQGPKLLIQFQNNGVVDDSQLPKDRFSAERLKGVDSTLKIQPAKLEDSAVYLCASSLEQGAPSPLHFGNGTRLTVT.

The count of this clonotype is one. The genes are TRBV7-8 and TRBJ2-5, with a possible D match to TRBD2 (5 bases). The CDR3 runs 15 residues. Germline V gene data show CDR1 as SGHVS and CDR2 as FQNEAQ. V lost 5 bases, J lost 11 bases, and 24 bases lay in between. The CDR3 nucleotides read TGTGCCAGCAGCCTATCGGGAACTTCCGAAACGCAGCAGTACTTC. Its translation: CASSLSGTSETQQYF.

With respect to this clonotype: A read error may account for a junction end that differs from germline. The DNA of the CDR3 is TGTGCCACCAGCTGGGGATGGGGCGACGAGACTCAGTACTTC. It codes for CATSWGWGDETQYF. The chain couples TRBV7-8 to TRBJ2-5; possibly TRBD1 for D (5 bases). This CDR3 is built from 14 residues. CDR1 SGHVS and CDR2 FQNEAQ come from the germline V gene.

About this clonotype itself: Because the CDR3 is missing its conserved closing phenylalanine or tryptophan, this is likely a read error. The DNA is omitted, as the CDR3 cannot be located on it reliably, and the CDR3 follows TCRdb's listing. The rearrangement joins TRBV7-9 to TRBJ2-7; the D segment call TRBD1 is taken from the table without a DNA check. Germline assignment: CDR1 SEHNR and CDR2 FQNEAQ (reference sequence). The CDR3 has 13 amino acids, counting both end residues. CDR3 loop: CAGRRTRETQHFG.

The chain joins TRBV7-6 to TRBJ2-5; a possible D gene is TRBD2 (7 bases). In germline, CDR1 is SGHVS, CDR2 FNYEAQ. The CDR3 runs 12 residues. V was pared by 11 bases and J by 12 bases, with 22 bases between. The CDR3 DNA sequence: TGTGCCGGTCTTGGGGGGGCGGATACCGAGTACTTC. Residues: CAGLGGADTEYF.

A word on this clonotype: At one end the junction does not follow the germline gene, possibly because of a read error. The chain combines TRBV9 with TRBJ2-3; 7 bases map to TRBD1. From germline, CDR1 is SGDLS and CDR2 YYNGEE. The CDR3 sequence is 14 residues long. This CDR3 is CASSVEGANNSPHF. In nucleotides, the CDR3 is TGTGCCAGCAGCGTAGAGGGGGCCAATAATTCACCCCATTTT.

The V and J genes are TRBV2 and TRBJ1-5, with TRBD1 matching over 8 bases. V dropped 4 bases and J dropped 6; count of bases not matched to a gene: 5. The germline V gene encodes CDR1 SNHLY and CDR2 FYNNEI. This CDR3 is built from 14 residues. The CDR3 DNA sequence: TGTGCCAGCAGTGGCACAGGGGGGACTCAGCCCCAGCATTTT. Residues: CASSGTGGTQPQHF.

V usage is TRBV7-9 and J usage is TRBJ1-5; D is unclear. CDR3 length: 15 residues. Germline CDR1 reads SEHNR; CDR2 reads FQNEAQ (reference sequence). V lost 9 bases and J lost 13, with 28 bases in between. The CDR3 DNA reads as TGTGCCAGTAGTATAGCGAGCGGAGCCTACAATGAGCAGCATTTT. This translates into CASSIASGAYNEQHF.

Remarks on this clonotype: Being one base from a much bigger clone, this may be a read error. CDR3 DNA: TGTGCCACCGGTGATACCGGCGGGGGTTCCAAAAACATTCAGTACTTC. Its protein is CATGDTGGGSKNIQYF. The chain is built from TRBV24-1 and TRBJ2-4; 7 bases map to TRBD2. The CDR3 length is 16 residues. Germline CDR1 is KGHDR and CDR2 is SFDVKD.

With respect to this clonotype: An end of the junction differs from the germline gene, which may be a read error. The chain links TRBV7-9 to TRBJ2-5; no reliable D call. This CDR3 contains 14 residues. Germline loops: CDR1 SEHNR, CDR2 FQNEAQ (reference sequence). The CDR3 here is CATSQASDRESQYF. The DNA for the CDR3 is TGTGCCACCAGCCAAGCCAGCGATCGAGAGAGCCAGTACTTC.

This sequence joins TRBV5-6 and TRBJ1-2; D is possibly TRBD1 (6 bases). Trimming took 5 bases from V and 5 from J, leaving 22 bases between them. Germline lookup yields CDR1 SGHDT and CDR2 YYEEEE. The CDR3 runs 16 residues. The CDR3 sequence is CASRGGQGGDVYGYTF. The CDR3 bases are TGTGCCAGCAGAGGGGGGCAGGGAGGGGACGTATATGGCTACACCTTC.